This T cell receptor (beta chain) was captured by sequencing in a study of beta chain features in type 1 diabetes. Study-wide results and caveats: Type 1 diabetes patients had TCRB CDR3s that were shorter (moderately but significantly so) in all four CD4+ subsets.

A word on this clone: What it binds is unknown.

The authors reverse transcribed all of the isolated RNA, so sequencing captured expressed TCRB transcripts. Method: immunoSEQ multiplex PCR; TCRdb's copy keeps in-frame clones and lacks some. The sample has 600,000 or so clones, around 11% seen once. The sequenced sample was naive CD4+ T cells from blood. This clonotype originated in a man in his thirties or forties with type 1 diabetes.

DNA of the CDR3: TGCGCCAGCAGTGAAGGACTAGGGTACAATGAGCAGTTCTTC. This translates into CASSEGLGYNEQFF. The rearrangement joins TRBV5-1 to TRBJ2-1; 7 bases are shared with TRBD2. V trimming: 5 bases; J trimming: 4 bases; junction bases outside the gene matches: 6. The CDR3 spans 14 residues. Germline V gene sequence: CDR1 SGHRS, CDR2 YFSETQ.